Detailed here is one T cell receptor (beta chain). These data are taken from a study of blood T cell repertoires in COVID-19. Study overall: The United States, Italy and Spain were the sources of the acute and convalescent COVID-19 samples.

This CDR3 comprises 14 residues. CDR1 SQVTM and CDR2 ANQGSEA come from the germline V gene. V lost 5 bases and J 5 bases, leaving 18 bases between the germline ends. Under the authors' procedure: Amplification of reference gene primers was used by the study to estimate nucleated cell counts. Here immunoSEQ multiplex PCR was the method, and the copy in TCRdb shows in-frame clones only, minus some. Clone size and the V and J calls come from that table; the DNA yielded D and trimming. The data contain 70,000 to 95,000 clones, over 80% of them singletons. This sequence originates from a woman in her 70s with active or convalescent COVID-19. Sequences were obtained from peripheral blood. The V call is TRBV29-1, the J call TRBJ2-5; weak D call: TRBD1 (5 bases). The CDR3 region has the DNA TGCAGCGTTCAGGACACCGGCGGTGGGGAGACCCAGTACTTC. Its protein product is CSVQDTGGGETQYF.